What follows are 29 T cell receptor beta chains derived from one specimen sequenced in a study of T cell clonality in common variable immunodeficiency. Measured with immunoSEQ multiplex PCR; TCRdb has only the in-frame clones, and not every one. This repertoire holds over 35,000 clones, and none appear only once. The material sequenced was peripheral blood mononuclear cells. These receptor sequences come from a person between 18 and 75 years old in good health.

This clone has a handful of counts. The read ends 3 residues early relative to the CDR3; the germline J gene fills the gap. J is TRBJ2-7 and V is TRBV7-1; 7 bases fit TRBD1. TRBV7-1 falls under the ORF class, with uncertain function. There are 19 residues in the CDR3. The J segment lost 0 bases and the V segment lost 2 bases, leaving 16 bases of the junction unmatched. CDR3 DNA, as far as it was read: TGTGCCAGCAGCTCACGGCCGGGACAGATAAACCCAAACTCCTACGAG. This codes for CASSSRPGQINPNSYE. The complete CDR3 sequence is CASSSRPGQINPNSYEQYF.

This clone was observed at least ten times. The sequenced part of the CDR3 DNA is TGTGCCAGCAGTTCGAAAAGGACAGGGGCCCTCTACGAG. Translating it yields CASSSKRTGALYE. The complete CDR3 protein is CASSSKRTGALYEQYF. The chain has TRBV6-2 or TRBV6-3 and TRBJ2-7; 9 bases are a match to TRBD1. The CDR3 is cut off 3 residues early in the read; its end comes from the germline J gene. V lost 4 bases and J lost 3; bases outside the gene matches: 10. Germline lookup yields CDR1 MNHEY and CDR2 SVGEGT. The CDR3 totals 16 residues.

This clone occurred many times. CDR3 bases read: TGTGCCAGCAGCGTAGTAGGGGGTGCGTATGAG. Its translation is CASSVVGGAYE. The CDR3 reads in full as CASSVVGGAYEQFF. V usage is TRBV9 and J usage is TRBJ2-1, with a possible D match to TRBD1 (6 bases). The CDR3 goes on 3 residues after the read ends, and that part is filled in from the germline J gene. V dropped 0 bases and J dropped 8 bases, with 12 bases sitting between them. Germline V gene sequence: CDR1 SGDLS, CDR2 YYNGEE. CDR3 length: 14 amino acids.

This clone appeared many times. The read gets to within 3 residues of the CDR3 end, and the germline J gene fills in the rest. The rearrangement joins TRBV10-1 to TRBJ2-1; 8 bases match TRBD2. The CDR3 is made up of 16 amino acids. Germline V gene sequence: CDR1 WNHNN, CDR2 SYGVQD (reference sequence). J gave up 5 bases and V 0 bases, and 6 bases lay outside the gene matches. CDR3 bases read: TGCGCCAGCAGTGAGTCGGGACTAGTACCCCACAATGAG. Its protein product is CASSESGLVPHNE. The entire CDR3 protein is CASSESGLVPHNEQFF.

In its sample, this clone was seen many times. The read terminates 3 residues ahead of where the CDR3 ends, so the germline J gene completes it. This same CDR3 is encoded by further DNA sequences in the sample. The rearrangement uses TRBV7-8 and TRBJ2-7, with D possibly TRBD2 on 6 matching bases. Germline-derived CDR1 and CDR2 are SGHVS and FQNEAQ. V was cut by 1 base and J by 1 base, with 11 bases left in between. The CDR3 loop spans 15 amino acids. CDR3 DNA (partial): TGTGCCAGCAGCTTAGGCGGGGTAGTGTCCTACGAG. It codes for CASSLGGVVSYE. The whole CDR3 is CASSLGGVVSYEQYF. Supplemented by reference TRBV7-8 and TRBJ2-7, the full variable domain reads GAGVSQSPRYKVAKRGQDVALRCDPISGHVSLFWYQQALGQGPEFLTYFQNEAQLDKSGLPSDRFFAERPEGSVSTLKIQRTQQEDSAVYLCASSLGGVVSYEQYFGPGTRLTVT.

In its sample, this clone was seen a few times. The read stops 3 residues short of the end of the CDR3; the missing end is completed from the germline J gene. This chain uses TRBV23-1 with TRBJ2-5; maybe TRBD2 (5 bases). TRBV23-1 is flagged as an ORF with uncertain function. This CDR3 is built from 15 residues. Trimming cost V 1 base and J 1 base, with 10 bases left between them. The part of the CDR3 DNA that was read is TGCGCCAGCAGTCAATATTTGAGGGTCCAAGAGACC. This sequence encodes CASSQYLRVQET. The CDR3 in full is CASSQYLRVQETQYF.

There are many counts of this clone. The read terminates 3 residues ahead of where the CDR3 ends, so the germline J gene completes it. The V and J genes are TRBV30 and TRBJ2-1; the D gene is possibly TRBD2 (6 bases). The CDR3 is 13 amino acids. V lost 4 bases, J lost 9 bases, and 16 bases lay in between. Germline CDR1 reads GTSNPN; CDR2 reads SVGIG (reference sequence). The sequenced CDR3 bases are TGTGCCTGGAATGGGGACTTTAAGGGTGAG. Amino acid sequence: CAWNGDFKGE. The entire CDR3 sequence reads CAWNGDFKGEQFF.

This clone occurred many times. The sequence runs out 3 residues before the end of the CDR3; the remainder is reconstructed from the germline J gene. J is TRBJ2-3 and V is TRBV19; D remains ambiguous. The CDR3 covers 13 residues. Germline CDR1 and CDR2: LNHDA and SQIVND (reference sequence). V lost 3 bases, J lost 4 bases, and 8 bases lay in between. CDR3 bases read: TGTGCCAGTAGTATCCCCTTCTCAGATACG. Its protein is CASSIPFSDT. The full CDR3 is CASSIPFSDTQYF.

Regarding this clone: The read is 3 residues too short to cover the CDR3 end, so that end is filled in from the germline J gene. V and J are TRBV18 and TRBJ1-5; TRBD1 aligns across 7 bases. Germline assignment: CDR1 KGHSH and CDR2 LQKENI. The CDR3 runs to 17 residues. V shed 3 bases and J 0 bases; nucleotides not matched to a gene: 8. The CDR3 loop reads CASSPSTGAYSNQPQHF. Partial CDR3 DNA: TGTGCCAGCTCACCGAGCACAGGGGCGTATAGCAATCAGCCC. Complete variable domain (other parts from reference TRBV18 and TRBJ1-5): NAGVMQNPRHLVRRRGQEARLRCSPMKGHSHVYWYRQLPEEGLKFMVYLQKENIIDESGMPKERFSAEFPKEGPSILRIQQVVRGDSAAYFCASSPSTGAYSNQPQHFGDGTRLSIL.

The sample holds many counts of this clone. From the germline J gene comes the end of the CDR3, since the read stops 3 residues before it. This chain joins TRBV20-1 and TRBJ2-1, with 9 bases that match TRBD2. The CDR3 contains 17 residues. V shed 0 bases, J shed 5 bases, and the junction held 11 bases outside the gene matches. Germline V gives CDR1 DFQATT, CDR2 SNEGSKA (reference sequence). CDR3 sequence: CSARDVGLAGADNEQFF. The covered CDR3 bases are TGCAGTGCTAGAGATGTGGGGTTAGCGGGGGCAGACAATGAG.

This clone was seen repeatedly, ten times or more. The CDR3 goes on 3 residues after the read ends, and that part is filled in from the germline J gene. V and J are TRBV5-1 and TRBJ2-7; 7 nucleotides match TRBD1. This CDR3 is 15 amino acids long. CDR1 is SGHRS, CDR2 YFSETQ, per germline. The J segment lost 2 bases and the V segment lost 4 bases, leaving 9 bases of the junction unmatched. The covered CDR3 bases are TGCGCCAGCAGCCAAATAACAGGGGCGGCCTACGAG. Amino acids: CASSQITGAAYE. The full-length CDR3 reads as CASSQITGAAYEQYF.

The table lists this clone with many counts. Sequencing ends 3 residues short of the CDR3 end; the germline J gene provides the rest. V is TRBV11-2 and J is TRBJ2-5, with 7 positions matching TRBD2. V shed 5 bases and J 2 bases; nucleotides not matched to a gene: 8. The CDR3 runs 15 residues. CDR1 SGHAT and CDR2 FQNNGV come from the germline V gene. The CDR3 sequence is CASSAYLADQETQYF. The part of the CDR3 DNA that was read is TGTGCCAGCAGCGCCTATCTAGCGGATCAAGAGACC.

This clone appeared many times. The DNA ends 3 residues before the CDR3 does, and the rest of the CDR3 is filled in from the germline J gene. The chain joins TRBV7-2 to TRBJ2-2; no clear D gene. Between the trimmed V and J ends, which lost 4 bases and 0 bases, there was a span of 9 bases. There are 15 residues in the CDR3. Germline CDR1 SGHTA, CDR2 FQGNSA. CDR3 DNA, as far as it was read: TGTGCCAGCAGCTCCAGGATGACGAACACCGGGGAG. It translates to CASSSRMTNTGE. In full, the CDR3 reads CASSSRMTNTGELFF. Combining the CDR3 with reference TRBV7-2 and TRBJ2-2 gives the whole variable domain GAGVSQSPSNKVTEKGKDVELRCDPISGHTALYWYRQSLGQGLEFLIYFQGNSAPDKSGLPSDRFSAERTGGSVSTLTIQRTQQEDSAVYLCASSSRMTNTGELFFGEGSRLTVL.

The table lists this clone with many counts. The read comes to an end 3 residues before the CDR3 does, leaving the germline J gene to fill in the end. V gene TRBV20-1 combines with J gene TRBJ2-3; D unresolved. Germline V gene lookup returns CDR1 DFQATT and CDR2 SNEGSKA (reference sequence). Deletions cut 1 base from V and 4 bases from J, with 9 bases between. The CDR3 has 13 residues. The sequenced part of the CDR3 DNA is TGCAGTGCTAGAGTAGTGTTTCCAGATACG. Translated, it gives CSARVVFPDT. The CDR3 in its entirety is CSARVVFPDTQYF.

This clone was counted at least ten times. The read ends 3 residues early relative to the CDR3; the germline J gene fills the gap. The chain links TRBV10-1 to TRBJ2-1, with D possibly TRBD2 on 5 matching bases. Looked up from germline, CDR1 is WNHNN and CDR2 is SYGVQD (reference sequence). The CDR3 spans 13 residues. Trimming took 5 bases from V and 5 from J, leaving 10 bases between them. The CDR3 here is CASSQDSNNEQFF. The sequenced CDR3 bases are TGCGCCAGCAGTCAGGACTCAAACAATGAG.

This clone was seen many times. The sequence runs out 3 residues before the end of the CDR3; the remainder is reconstructed from the germline J gene. V usage is TRBV12-3 or TRBV12-4 and J usage is TRBJ1-2; 10 bases are shared with TRBD1. The V gene end was trimmed by 3 bases and the J gene end by 6 bases; junction bases not matched to a gene: 1. The CDR3 sequence is 13 residues long. The CDR3 reads CASSLGQGNGYTF. The covered CDR3 bases are TGTGCCAGCAGTTTGGGACAGGGGAATGGC.

This clone appeared a few times. Read data end 3 residues before the CDR3 end; the end is taken from the germline J gene. The rearrangement links TRBV5-5 to TRBJ2-7, with a tentative D call TRBD2 (6 bases). This CDR3 is 13 amino acids long. In germline, CDR1 is SGHKS, CDR2 YYEKEE (reference sequence). V was clipped by 3 bases and J by 6 bases, with 13 bases between them. The CDR3 sequence: CASSSWDGGEQYF. The part of the CDR3 DNA that was read is TGTGCCAGCAGCTCTTGGGACGGGGGCGAG.

This clone was observed many times. The CDR3 end falls 3 residues outside the read, so it is completed with the germline J gene. The chain carries TRBV30 and TRBJ2-6; 9 bases fit TRBD2. Trimming removed 2 bases from V and 2 bases from J; junction bases left unmatched: 4. This CDR3 is 16 amino acids long. CDR1 is GTSNPN and CDR2 is SVGIG in the germline V gene (reference sequence). CDR3 bases read: TGTGCCTGGAGTACGGGACTAGCTGCTGGGGCCAACGTC. Its protein is CAWSTGLAAGANV. In full, the CDR3 is CAWSTGLAAGANVLTF. Combining the CDR3 with reference TRBV30 and TRBJ2-6 gives the whole variable domain SQTIHQWPATLVQPVGSPLSLECTVEGTSNPNLYWYRQAAGRGLQLLFYSVGIGQISSEVPQNLSASRPQDRQFILSSKKLLLSDSGFYLCAWSTGLAAGANVLTFGAGSRLTVL.

This clone was seen repeatedly, ten times or more. The sequenced fragment ends 3 residues before the CDR3 boundary, so the rest is inferred from the germline J gene. The V and J genes are TRBV12-3 or TRBV12-4 and TRBJ2-3; 10 bases fit TRBD2. The CDR3 length is 16 residues. V shed 2 bases and J 0 bases; nucleotides not matched to a gene: 2. The covered CDR3 bases are TGTGCCAGCAGTTTATTACTAGCGGGGAGCACAGATACG. The encoded protein is CASSLLLAGSTDT. The full-length CDR3 reads as CASSLLLAGSTDTQYF.

This clone was seen ten or more times. Read sequence stops 3 residues before the CDR3 end, and the germline J gene provides the missing end. The rearrangement joins TRBV3-1 (or the pseudogene TRBV3-2) to TRBJ1-2; D perhaps matches TRBD1 (6 bases). Trimming cost V 0 bases and J 4 bases, with 15 bases left between them. The CDR3 runs to 16 residues. Germline V lookup: CDR1 LGHDT, CDR2 YNNKEL (reference sequence). The CDR3 bases that were read are TGTGCCAGCAGCCAAGATCCGGACAGTTTGAGCTATGGC. Amino acid sequence: CASSQDPDSLSYG. The entire CDR3 sequence reads CASSQDPDSLSYGYTF.

In this sample, this clone turned up many times. The read falls 3 residues short of the CDR3 end, and the missing part is taken from the germline J gene. V and J are TRBV15 and TRBJ2-5; a weak D match, TRBD1 (6 bases). The CDR3 is 15 amino acids. The germline gives CDR1 LNHNV, CDR2 YYDKDF (reference sequence). Trimming pared 2 bases from V and 6 bases from J, leaving 16 bases between. CDR3: CATSRMDGDTKTQYF. The DNA read from the CDR3 is TGTGCCACCAGCAGAATGGACGGGGACACAAAGACC.

In its sample, this clone was seen many times. The read finishes 3 residues shy of the CDR3 end, and the germline J gene is used to complete it. The V call is TRBV11-3, the J call TRBJ2-5; 9 bases line up with TRBD2. This CDR3 spans 14 amino acids. J lost 5 bases, V lost 3 bases, and 4 bases had no gene match. Germline loops: CDR1 SGHNT, CDR2 YENEEA. The CDR3 protein is CASSLRGGLETQYF. CDR3 bases read: TGTGCCAGCAGCTTGCGGGGGGGCCTCGAGACC.

The sample holds many counts of this clone. The read ends 3 residues shy of where the CDR3 ends; the end is completed using the germline J gene. This chain connects TRBV11-2 to TRBJ1-2; 7 nucleotides align to TRBD1. Germline values: CDR1 SGHAT, CDR2 FQNNGV. The length of the CDR3 is 15 residues. Trimming took 4 bases from V and 4 from J; bases not matched to a gene: 9. CDR3 region: CASSSFDRDGYGYTF. The part of the CDR3 DNA that was read is TGTGCCAGCAGCTCATTCGACAGGGACGGCTATGGC.

This clone was seen at least ten times. This CDR3 is CASSPTSPGGYGYTF. The CDR3 bases that were read are TGTGCCAGTAGCCCCACCTCCCCCGGTGGCTATGGC. This chain joins TRBV19 and TRBJ1-2; D not certain. The sequence runs out 3 residues before the end of the CDR3; the remainder is reconstructed from the germline J gene. Trimming removed 6 bases at V and 4 bases at J, with 18 bases between. The germline V gene encodes CDR1 LNHDA and CDR2 SQIVND (reference sequence). CDR3 length: 15 residues.

At least ten counts were recorded for this clone. Sequencing ends 3 residues short of the CDR3 end; the germline J gene provides the rest. This chain links TRBV19 with TRBJ1-4; tentative D call: TRBD1 (5 bases). The length of the CDR3 is 14 residues. Germline lookup yields CDR1 LNHDA and CDR2 SQIVND (reference sequence). Trimming removed 3 bases from V and 2 bases from J, with 7 bases in between. CDR3 region: CASSIGGTNEKLFF. CDR3 DNA, as far as it was read: TGTGCCAGTAGTATCGGGGGTACTAATGAAAAA.

The table lists this clone with many counts. From the germline J gene comes the end of the CDR3, since the read stops 3 residues before it. This chain uses TRBV20-1 with TRBJ2-3, with a tentative D call TRBD2 (5 bases). Germline assignment: CDR1 DFQATT and CDR2 SNEGSKA (reference sequence). The V and J ends lost 5 bases and 4 bases respectively, with 19 bases between them. The CDR3 is 15 amino acids. CDR3 sequence reads: CSAFGLAVFADTQYF. The CDR3 DNA, read in part, is TGCAGTGCTTTCGGACTGGCTGTCTTTGCAGATACG.

This clone was detected many times. Read data end 3 residues before the CDR3 end; the end is taken from the germline J gene. The rearrangement joins TRBV12-5 to TRBJ2-7, with 7 bases that match TRBD1. The germline V gene has CDR1 LGHNT and CDR2 FRNRAP. V lost 2 bases to trimming and J lost 3 bases; unmatched junction nucleotides: 7. The CDR3 consists of 15 residues. CDR3 sequence reads: CASGLTTGVFYEQYF. Partial CDR3 DNA: TGTGCTAGTGGTTTGACAACAGGGGTATTCTACGAG.

This clone occurred a few times. Since a much larger clone is just one base distant, this may be a read error. The read halts 3 residues ahead of the CDR3 end, with the missing end drawn from the germline J gene. The rearrangement joins TRBV20-1 to TRBJ1-3, with a tentative D call TRBD1 (6 bases). The germline V gene has CDR1 DFQATT and CDR2 SNEGSKA (reference sequence). The CDR3 runs to 14 residues. The DNA read from the CDR3 is TGCAGTGCCCCCACAGGGCTCTCTAGAAACACC. Translated, it gives CSAPTGLSRNT. The complete CDR3 sequence is CSAPTGLSRNTIYF.

This clone has ten or more counts. The read terminates 3 residues ahead of where the CDR3 ends, so the germline J gene completes it. V is TRBV27 and J is TRBJ1-1; D ambiguous. The CDR3 contains 13 residues. Germline-derived CDR1 and CDR2 are MNHEY and SMNVEV (reference sequence). V lost 0 bases to trimming and J lost 3 bases, with 5 bases between them. The sequenced CDR3 bases are TGTGCCAGCAGTTTATCCGTCGACACTGAA. Amino acids: CASSLSVDTE. The complete CDR3 sequence is CASSLSVDTEAFF.